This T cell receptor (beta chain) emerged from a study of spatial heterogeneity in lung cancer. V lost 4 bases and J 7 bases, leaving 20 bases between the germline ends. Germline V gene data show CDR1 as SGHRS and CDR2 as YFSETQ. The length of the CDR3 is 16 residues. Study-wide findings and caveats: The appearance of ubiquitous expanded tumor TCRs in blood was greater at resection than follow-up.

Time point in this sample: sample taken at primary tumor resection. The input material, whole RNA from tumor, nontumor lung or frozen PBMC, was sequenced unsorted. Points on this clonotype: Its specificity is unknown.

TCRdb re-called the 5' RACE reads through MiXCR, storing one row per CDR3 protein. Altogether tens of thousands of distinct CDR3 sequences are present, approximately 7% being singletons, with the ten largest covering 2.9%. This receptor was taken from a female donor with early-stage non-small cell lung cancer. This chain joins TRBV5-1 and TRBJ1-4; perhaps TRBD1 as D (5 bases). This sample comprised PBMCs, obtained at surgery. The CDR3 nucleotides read TGCGCCAGCAGCACCGGCCAGGGCTCGGTACGTGAAAAACTGTTTTTT. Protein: CASSTGQGSVREKLFF.